The present TCR beta chain was sequenced within a study of CXCR3-negative and CXCR3-positive naive CD8 T cells. Study-wide results and limits: Expression of CXCR3 was partially reduced after cryopreservation, and fresh PBMCs were used in most assays. With surface CD5 comparable between naive subsets, TCR strength was estimated using properties derived from the TRB CDR3. Memory cells diverged, while naive CXCR3-positive and CXCR3-negative cells had similar TRBV-TRBJ usage. Naive CXCR3-positive cells had TRB CDR3s more hydrophobic than those of CXCR3-negative naive cells.

The CDR3 consists of 14 residues. Germline V gene lookup returns CDR1 SQVTM and CDR2 ANQGSEA. Regarding this clonotype: Its cognate antigen is unknown.

Preparation of TRB cDNA libraries relied on 5' RACE carrying UMI labels. Reprocessing the 5' RACE reads, TCRdb reports a single entry for every CDR3 protein and omits DNA. The sample data list about 86,000 distinct CDR3 sequences. Those CD8+ T cells considered naive were CD45RO-CCR7+CD27+CD95-. This TCR derives from a human donor in good health. Some clones in this sample may be carry-over from other donors' samples. The genes are TRBV29-1 and TRBJ2-1; TCRdb selects TRBD1, and the lack of DNA leaves this call unchecked. Sequencing was carried out using naive CXCR3+ CD8+ T cells from blood. The subset denotes: CD45RO-CCR7+CD27+CD95- naive CD8+ T cells expressing CXCR3 (TNR3+). This CDR3 reads CSVLQGALPNEQFF.